This TCR beta chain is drawn from a study of cytomegalovirus exposure and HLA in healthy donors. Study information: Samples from HLA-typed donors yielded approximately 80 million unique TCRs in an early data release.

The PCR made use of 60 Vbeta and 13 Jbeta primers. The method was immunoSEQ multiplex PCR; TCRdb's version includes in-frame clones alone and lacks a portion of them. The profile covers 90,000 to 120,000 clones, with roughly 76% appearing a single time and less than 2.5% taken by the ten largest. The germline V gene encodes CDR1 KGHSH and CDR2 LQKENI. Trimming left V 4 bases short and J 10 bases short, with 23 bases between. The CDR3 spans 16 residues. Worth noting for this clone: Its antigen remains unknown.

Points from the study as a whole: Donors belonging to an Asian-associated ancestry cluster reportedly showed fewer N-insertions in productive TCRs than the roughly 680-donor mean, according to what a later analysis found. Later analysis showed TCR association rates varying by HLA locus, highest for DRB1 and lowest for HLA-C.

The sequenced sample was PBMCs. This sequence was found in a man aged 18 to 29 in good health and CMV-seronegative. The V call is TRBV18, the J call TRBJ1-5; D is possibly TRBD1 (5 bases). CDR3 in amino acids: CASSQLPGGPNSPQHF. CDR3 in DNA: TGTGCCAGCTCACAATTACCGGGGGGTCCAAACAGCCCCCAGCATTTT.